These 6 T cell receptor beta chains came from one sample sequenced in a study of T cells in Graves' hyperthyroidism and ophthalmopathy. TCR beta CDR3 regions were amplified from RNA. Carried out on the TCR CDR3, a first-round RT-PCR used the HTBI primer set. TCRdb called the multiplex PCR reads again in MiXCR, with one record for every CDR3 protein. In the table there are about 260,000 distinct CDR3 sequences, 15% to 20% of which are singletons. Sequences were obtained from blood. These receptor sequences come from a young woman with Graves' ophthalmopathy.

V is TRBV7-2 and J is TRBJ2-5; TRBD1 agrees at 8 bases. V was pared by 2 bases and J by 5 bases, with 7 bases of the junction left unmatched. This CDR3 is built from 15 residues. CDR1 and CDR2 from the germline V gene are SGHTA and FQGNSA. The CDR3 here is CASSLIDRGWETQYF. The CDR3 DNA follows: TGTGCCAGCAGCTTAATAGACAGGGGTTGGGAGACCCAGTACTTC. The full variable domain, its missing parts supplied by reference TRBV7-2 and TRBJ2-5, is GAGVSQSPSNKVTEKGKDVELRCDPISGHTALYWYRQSLGQGLEFLIYFQGNSAPDKSGLPSDRFSAERTGGSVSTLTIQRTQQEDSAVYLCASSLIDRGWETQYFGPGTRLLVL.

This clonotype was seen a handful of times. The germline gene is not matched at one end of the junction; a read error may be the cause. The chain uses TRBV24-1 and TRBJ2-7; unclear D gene. The CDR3 extends over 14 amino acids. Germline V gives CDR1 KGHDR, CDR2 SFDVKD. As DNA, the CDR3 is TGTGCCGCCAGTGACCACAACGGGCCCCACGAGCAGTACTTC. It yields the protein CAASDHNGPHEQYF.

Points on this clonotype: A much larger clone sits a single nucleotide away, making a read error possible. The chain employs TRBV12-3 or TRBV12-4 and TRBJ1-1; maybe TRBD1 (5 bases). The CDR3 covers 14 residues. V lost 8 bases, J lost 4 bases, and 17 bases lay in between. In nucleotides, the CDR3 is TGTGCCAGCGGCGTAGGAACAGGAGGCACTGAAGCTTTCTTT. As protein: CASGVGTGGTEAFF.

The V and J genes are TRBV27 and TRBJ1-5, with TRBD1 identical over 9 bases. Trimming cost V 0 bases and J 3 bases; bases outside gene matches: 6. CDR1 and CDR2 (germline): MNHEY, SMNVEV (reference sequence). CDR3 length: 17 residues. CDR3 sequence (DNA): TGTGCCAGCAGTTTATCGGCGGGACAGGGTCCCAATCAGCCCCAGCATTTT. It codes for CASSLSAGQGPNQPQHF.

This clonotype was detected many times. The gene calls are TRBV20-1 and TRBJ2-7; D is possibly TRBD2 (7 bases). This CDR3 spans 13 amino acids. Germline CDR1 and CDR2: DFQATT and SNEGSKA (reference sequence). The V end was cut by 6 bases, the J end by 3 bases, with 15 bases between. The CDR3 is CSAGGEGVYEQYF. CDR3 DNA sequence: TGCAGTGCGGGCGGGGAGGGGGTCTACGAGCAGTACTTC.

The chain joins TRBV5-6 to TRBJ2-5; 10 bases are a match to TRBD1. This CDR3 spans 15 amino acids. Germline V gene data show CDR1 as SGHDT and CDR2 as YYEEEE. J gave up 3 bases and V 3 bases, and 5 bases lay outside the gene matches. The CDR3 DNA reads as TGTGCCAGCAGCTCAACCGGGACAGGGGAAGAGACCCAGTACTTC. This sequence encodes CASSSTGTGEETQYF.